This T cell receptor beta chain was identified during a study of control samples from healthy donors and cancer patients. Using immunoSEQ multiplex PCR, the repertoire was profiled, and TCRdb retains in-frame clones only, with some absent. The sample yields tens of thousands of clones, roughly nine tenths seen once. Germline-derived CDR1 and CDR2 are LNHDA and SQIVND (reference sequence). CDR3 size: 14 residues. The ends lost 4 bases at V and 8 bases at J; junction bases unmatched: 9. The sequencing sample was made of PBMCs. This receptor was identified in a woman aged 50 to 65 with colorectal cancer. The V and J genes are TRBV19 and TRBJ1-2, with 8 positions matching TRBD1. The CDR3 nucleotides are TGTGCCAGTAGTACCTCGACAGGGGCTGGGGGCTACACCTTC. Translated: CASSTSTGAGGYTF.